The clone carrying this T cell receptor beta chain was recorded only once. Its antigen is currently unknown. V shed 2 bases and J 5 bases; nucleotides not matched to a gene: 1. This CDR3 spans 14 amino acids. In germline, CDR1 is LGHNA, CDR2 YSLEER. Generated by immunoSEQ multiplex PCR, the TCRdb table keeps only in-frame clones and is missing some. Of 30,000 to 40,000 clones listed, 90% to 95% are singletons. The data originate from a study of circulating and synovial CD4+ cells in juvenile arthritis. Study results and caveats: Bulk blood CD4 samples held at least an order of magnitude more or fewer genomes than CPL. Compared with bulk blood, circulating pathogenic-like lymphocytes shared substantially more CDR3 sequences with synovial T cells.

The chain recombines TRBV4-3 with TRBJ1-4; 8 bases are shared with TRBD1. Specimen: CD4+ T cells from blood. This receptor was taken from a human donor with juvenile idiopathic arthritis. For the CDR3, the DNA is TGCGCCAGCAGCCAAAGACAGGGGAATGAAAAACTGTTTTTT. The encoded protein is CASSQRQGNEKLFF.